Listed below are T cell receptor beta chains from one sample, sequenced in a study of shared clonotypes between healthy human individuals. The data were produced by immunoSEQ multiplex PCR, yet TCRdb's version contains in-frame clones alone and is incomplete. The sample records around 1.4 million clones, approximately 98.5% being singletons. Specimen: naive CD4+ T cells sorted from blood. The receptors originated from a man between 25 and 39 years old in good health. Both conserved end residues are part of each CDR3. A D gene is named only where the DNA matches it firmly. Only some rows state a clone size, as once, few, many or a class for expanded clones.

J,size,D,V,CDR3,DNA
TRBJ2-1,-,TRBD2,TRBV7-2,CASSRTSGAPNEQFF,TGTGCCAGCAGCAGGACTAGCGGGGCACCTAATGAGCAGTTCTTC
TRBJ2-4,-,-,TRBV15,CATSRREGRMYF,TGTGCCACCAGCAGGAGAGAGGGGCGGATGTACTTC
TRBJ2-7,-,-,TRBV16,CASSQFPDSPYEQYF,TGTGCCAGCAGCCAATTCCCGGACAGCCCCTACGAGCAGTACTTC
TRBJ1-2,-,-,TRBV14,CASSQDHREGGYTF,TGTGCCAGCAGCCAAGATCACAGGGAGGGTGGCTACACCTTC
TRBJ2-7,-,TRBD1,TRBV5-5,CATEGQGTPYEQYF,TGTGCTACCGAGGGACAGGGGACCCCCTACGAGCAGTACTTC
TRBJ2-7,-,TRBD2,TRBV5-6,CASSARTRWVGPYEQYF,TGTGCCAGCAGTGCACGGACTAGATGGGTTGGCCCCTACGAGCAGTACTTC
TRBJ1-5,once,-,TRBV5-1,CASSLGLDSNQPQHF,TGCGCCAGCAGCTTGGGTCTGGATAGCAATCAGCCCCAGCATTTT
TRBJ1-2,-,TRBD1,TRBV25-1,CASRDRVSYGYTF,TGTGCCAGCCGGGACAGGGTATCCTATGGCTACACCTTC
TRBJ2-5,-,TRBD1,TRBV5-1,CASSLGRTGIETQYF,TGCGCCAGCAGCTTGGGTAGGACAGGGATAGAGACCCAGTACTTC
TRBJ2-3,-,-,TRBV28,CASSRGSTQYF,TGTGCCAGCAGTCGCGGCAGTACGCAGTATTTT
TRBJ2-5,-,-,TRBV5-4,CASSSSVETQYF,TGTGCCAGCAGCTCTTCGGTGGAGACCCAGTACTTC
TRBJ1-2,-,TRBD1,TRBV27,CASSFKLQGTYGYTF,TGTGCCAGCAGTTTCAAATTACAGGGGACATATGGCTACACCTTC
TRBJ2-2,-,-,TRBV18,CASSPIDTDTGELFF,TGTGCCAGCTCACCAATCGACACCGACACCGGGGAGCTGTTTTTT
TRBJ2-5,-,-,TRBV5-1,CASSFTPGVETQYF,TGCGCCAGCAGCTTTACTCCGGGAGTAGAGACCCAGTACTTC
TRBJ1-4,-,-,TRBV7-9,CASSLGSLGDEKLFF,TGTGCCAGCAGCTTAGGCAGCTTGGGGGATGAAAAACTGTTTTTT
TRBJ2-3,-,TRBD1,TRBV14,CASSQEYGRGPDTQYF,TGTGCCAGCAGCCAAGAGTACGGCAGGGGGCCAGATACGCAGTATTTT
TRBJ2-7,-,TRBD2,TRBV5-4,CASSGGRALNEQYF,TGTGCCAGCAGCGGCGGGAGGGCCCTGAACGAGCAGTACTTC
TRBJ1-1,once,-,TRBV2,CARGSLEGDAPNTEAFF,TGTGCCAGGGGGAGCCTGGAGGGGGACGCCCCAAACACTGAAGCTTTCTTT
TRBJ2-2,-,-,TRBV29-1,CSVESLGRSNTGELFF,TGCAGCGTTGAGAGCCTAGGGAGATCTAACACCGGGGAGCTGTTTTTT
TRBJ2-1,-,-,TRBV7-8,CASSLVASLGPASSYNEQFF,TGTGCCAGCAGCTTAGTAGCTAGCCTAGGCCCCGCGAGCTCCTACAATGAGCAGTTCTTC
TRBJ2-7,-,-,TRBV6-1,CASSGRVTYYEQYF,TGTGCCAGCAGTGGGCGGGTTACCTACTACGAGCAGTACTTC
TRBJ2-7,-,-,TRBV5-1,CASSLSVESSYEQYF,TGCGCCAGCAGCTTGTCGGTCGAGAGCTCCTACGAGCAGTACTTC
TRBJ2-2,-,-,TRBV6-6,CASRLTGVANTGELFF,TGTGCCAGCAGACTCACGGGGGTCGCGAACACCGGGGAGCTGTTTTTT
TRBJ2-2,-,TRBD1,TRBV18,CASSPLRDSPNTGELFF,TGTGCCAGCTCACCGCTCCGGGACAGCCCGAACACCGGGGAGCTGTTTTTT
TRBJ2-7,-,TRBD2,TRBV27,CATRRSGGGYEQYF,TGTGCCACCAGGAGGAGCGGGGGGGGATACGAGCAGTACTTC
TRBJ2-7,once,TRBD1,TRBV28,CASSRPGQGSEQYF,TGTGCCAGCAGTCGACCGGGACAGGGGAGCGAGCAGTACTTC
TRBJ2-5,-,TRBD2,TRBV4-1,CASSQDRGTGLGAKETQYF,TGCGCCAGCAGCCAAGATCGGGGGACGGGACTAGGGGCAAAAGAGACCCAGTACTTC
TRBJ2-5,-,-,TRBV18,CASSPKKGGGQIQETQYF,TGTGCCAGCTCACCAAAAAAGGGGGGCGGACAGATTCAAGAGACCCAGTACTTC
TRBJ1-1,-,TRBD1,TRBV28,CASSLPRGTENTEAFF,TGTGCCAGCAGTTTGCCCCGCGGGACAGAGAACACTGAAGCTTTCTTT
TRBJ2-1,-,TRBD1,TRBV7-2,CASSFTGGSYNEQFF,TGTGCCAGCAGCTTTACAGGGGGCTCCTACAATGAGCAGTTCTTC
TRBJ1-5,once,-,TRBV7-9,CASSLSGGNQPQHF,TGTGCCAGCAGCTTATCCGGGGGCAATCAGCCCCAGCATTTT
TRBJ1-2,-,-,TRBV10-3,CAISLPRDNGGYTF,TGTGCCATCAGTCTCCCCCGGGACAACGGTGGCTACACCTTC
TRBJ2-7,-,-,TRBV7-2,CASSSSPYEQYF,TGTGCCAGCAGCTCCTCACCCTACGAGCAGTACTTC
TRBJ2-3,-,-,TRBV5-1,CASSITSTDTQYF,TGCGCCAGCAGCATCACATCCACAGATACGCAGTATTTT
TRBJ1-5,once,-,TRBV28,CASVREGNQPQHF,TGTGCCAGCGTTCGGGAAGGCAATCAGCCCCAGCATTTT
TRBJ2-7,-,-,TRBV28,CASSHYTISYEQYF,TGTGCCAGCAGCCACTATACTATCTCCTACGAGCAGTACTTC
TRBJ1-2,-,TRBD1,TRBV29-1,CSVEVNRGDGYTF,TGCAGCGTTGAAGTTAACAGGGGCGACGGCTACACCTTC
TRBJ2-3,-,-,TRBV7-9,CASRFGASTDTQYF,TGTGCCAGCAGATTTGGGGCTAGCACAGATACGCAGTATTTT
TRBJ2-3,-,TRBD1,TRBV6-4,CASSADRVSGDTQYF,TGTGCCAGCAGCGCCGACAGGGTTTCAGGAGATACGCAGTATTTT
TRBJ1-5,-,-,TRBV10-3,CAISKQGNENQPQHF,TGTGCCATCAGTAAACAGGGAAATGAGAATCAGCCCCAGCATTTT
TRBJ2-2,-,-,TRBV11-2,CASSLSSAELFF,TGTGCCAGCAGCTTATCTTCGGCGGAGCTGTTTTTT
TRBJ2-7,-,TRBD1,TRBV28,CASSLRDRGSHEQYF,TGTGCCAGCAGTTTGCGGGACAGGGGATCCCACGAGCAGTACTTC
TRBJ2-7,-,-,TRBV6-1,CASSHSDSDYEQYF,TGTGCCAGCAGTCACTCGGACAGCGACTACGAGCAGTACTTC
TRBJ2-7,-,TRBD2,TRBV15,CATSRTGGPEYEQYF,TGTGCCACCAGCAGGACGGGGGGGCCTGAATACGAGCAGTACTTC